Given below is one TCR beta chain in context. The sample comes from a study of blood T cell repertoires in COVID-19. This table comes from immunoSEQ multiplex PCR, and its TCRdb copy is limited to in-frame clones, with some not included. The sample has some 44,000 clones; 92% are singletons. The CDR3 consists of 14 residues. V was cut by 5 bases and J by 0 bases, with 10 bases left in between. Germline CDR1 reads MDHEN; CDR2 reads SYDVKM. This chain uses TRBV28 with TRBJ1-1; D unresolved. The sequence was collected from a man over 45 with active COVID-19. Sequencing used peripheral blood. The CDR3 DNA is TGTGCCAGCAGTCGCGGCAGAGTGAACACTGAAGCTTTCTTT. The encoded protein is CASSRGRVNTEAFF.